This entry describes one T cell receptor beta chain. This clonotype showed up many times. No cognate antigen has been identified for it. Per-nucleotide qualities are absent, and no much larger clonotype sits a single base away. The CDR3 measures 17 amino acids from cysteine to phenylalanine. Only the CDR3 DNA is retained, 51 bases long and in frame from the first base. CDR1 and CDR2 are read off the germline V gene as MDHEN and SYDVKM. V gives up 4 bases and J gives up 2 bases, and the segment between their germline ends measures 21 bases. The data belong to a study of spatial heterogeneity in lung cancer (dated by TCRdb to between 2018 and 2021). With regard to the full study: More beta-chain than alpha-chain transcripts were consistently detected, likely reflecting higher beta-chain transcript abundance. TCR repertoire features were related to nonsynonymous mutation counts determined by whole-exome sequencing of tumor tissue. At surgery, about 210 tumor regions, around 67 matched nontumor lung samples and 56 PBMC samples were TCR-sequenced for both alpha and beta chains. In the raw uncorrected reads, each unique combination of TCR and UMI appeared more than ten times on average. TCR alpha and beta repertoires were quantitatively compared across multiple tumor regions, matched nontumor lung and blood in non-small cell lung cancer.

The time point label corresponds to: sample taken at primary tumor resection. Without any cell sorting, TCR sequencing was performed on whole RNA extracted either from tumor and nontumor lung tissue or from cryopreserved PBMC samples. The donors were 65 to 85 patients from the lung TRACERx cohort who had early-stage, untreated non-small cell lung cancer. Only patients for whom sufficient RNA was available from at least two tumor regions were selected for TCR sequencing. The library came from 5' RACE. The instrument given in TCRdb is NextSeq 500. To allow correction of PCR and sequencing errors, the TCR library protocol tagged every TCR cDNA molecule with a unique molecular identifier. In the authors' own workflow: TCR identification, UMI-based error correction and CDR3 extraction were all carried out with Decombinator tools. TCRs above a frequency of 2 per 1,000, corresponding to the top 1% of the tumor frequency distribution, were defined as expanded. Each repertoire was subsampled 100 times to 5,000 TCRs, after which Renyi diversity was computed with the R vegan package. CDR3 similarity networks were built from amino acid triplet string-kernel similarity, with CDR3s being connected when pairwise similarity was above 0.82. TCRdb reprocessed the public reads (quality trimming at Q25 with fastp, clone calling with MiXCR) and kept in-frame beta chains. Under each unique CDR3 protein, matching rows form one entry showing the most common genes and DNA. These V and J calls originate from TCRdb's pipeline instead of the authors' own analysis. The sample has about 25,000 distinct CDR3 sequences on record, approximately 6.6% of them singletons. The biggest ten clones account for roughly an eighth of the sample.

Beyond this particular receptor, the publication reports: Confirming at a functional level the hypothesis that regional TCRs recognize regional mutations was considered to require additional single-cell paired TCR alpha and beta sequencing. Ubiquitous expanded tumor TCRs were detected in blood more often at tumor resection than at routine follow-up.

The starting material was PBMCs, obtained at surgery. The sequence joins TRBV28 to TRBJ2-7; D gene: possibly TRBD1, on 5 matching bases. The TCR originated in a male donor with early-stage non-small cell lung cancer. Read as DNA, the sequence is TGTGCCAGCAGTTCGGAGTTCACAGGAATCGGAGCCTACGAGCAGTACTTC. Translated, this gives CASSSEFTGIGAYEQYF.